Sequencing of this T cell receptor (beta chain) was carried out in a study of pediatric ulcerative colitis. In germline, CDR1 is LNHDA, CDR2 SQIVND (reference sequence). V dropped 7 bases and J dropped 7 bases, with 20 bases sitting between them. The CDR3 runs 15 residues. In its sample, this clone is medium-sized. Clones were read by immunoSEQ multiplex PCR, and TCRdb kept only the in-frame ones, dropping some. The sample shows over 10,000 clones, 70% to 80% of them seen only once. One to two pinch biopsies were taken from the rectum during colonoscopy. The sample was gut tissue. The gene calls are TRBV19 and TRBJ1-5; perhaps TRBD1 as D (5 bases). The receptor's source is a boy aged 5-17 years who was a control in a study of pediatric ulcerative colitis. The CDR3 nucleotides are TGTGCCAGTACCTCCAGGGCAGGGTGGAAGCAGCCCCAGCATTTT. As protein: CASTSRAGWKQPQHF.